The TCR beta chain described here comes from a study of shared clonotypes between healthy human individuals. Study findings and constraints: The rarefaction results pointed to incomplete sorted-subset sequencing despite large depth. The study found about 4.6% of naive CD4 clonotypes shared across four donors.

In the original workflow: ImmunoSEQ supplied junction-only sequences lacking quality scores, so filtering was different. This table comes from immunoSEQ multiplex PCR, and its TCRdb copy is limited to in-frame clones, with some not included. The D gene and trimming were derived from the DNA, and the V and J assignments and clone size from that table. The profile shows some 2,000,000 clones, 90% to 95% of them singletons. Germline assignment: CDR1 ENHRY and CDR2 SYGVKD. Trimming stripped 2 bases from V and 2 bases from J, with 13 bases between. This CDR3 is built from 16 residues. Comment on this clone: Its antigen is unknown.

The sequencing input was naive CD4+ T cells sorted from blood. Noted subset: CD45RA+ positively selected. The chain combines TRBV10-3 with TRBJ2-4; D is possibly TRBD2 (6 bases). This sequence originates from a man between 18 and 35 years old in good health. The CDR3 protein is CAISEGGSLSKNIQYF. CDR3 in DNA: TGTGCCATCAGTGAGGGGGGGAGCCTTTCCAAAAACATTCAGTACTTC.